Each of the 24 T cell receptor beta chains below was sequenced from the same sample in a study of T cell responses to AZD1222 COVID-19 vaccine. The protocol was immunoSEQ multiplex PCR, while the TCRdb copy is restricted to in-frame clones and leaves out a portion. Here the sample spans 180,000 or so clones, about 92% being singletons. Sequenced here: peripheral blood, sampled on day 0 of AZD1222 vaccination. The receptors were sampled from an adult in good health.

This chain joins TRBV11-2 and TRBJ2-2; 7 bases map to TRBD2. The CDR3 totals 16 residues. Germline trimming cut 3 bases from V and 0 bases from J; bases unmatched to any gene: 4. Germline CDR1 is SGHAT and CDR2 is FQNNGV. The CDR3 bases are TGTGCCAGCAGCTTCTCCGGGACTACGAACACCGGGGAGCTGTTTTTT. Amino acid sequence: CASSFSGTTNTGELFF.

This clone has a single count. The chain's CDR3 is CASSLMSSGSITDTQYF. CDR3 in DNA: TGTGCCAGCAGCTTGATGTCTAGCGGGAGTATCACAGATACGCAGTATTTT. The chain carries TRBV5-4 and TRBJ2-3, with 10 bases lining up with TRBD2. V shed 1 base and J 2 bases; nucleotides not matched to a gene: 7. From germline, CDR1 is SGHNT and CDR2 YYREEE (reference sequence). The CDR3 totals 17 residues.

The chain carries TRBV25-1 and TRBJ2-7, with a weak D call TRBD2 (6 bases). The germline V gene encodes CDR1 MGHDK and CDR2 SYGVNS. The CDR3 is made up of 15 amino acids. V lost 3 bases to trimming and J lost 4 bases, with 16 bases between them. DNA for the CDR3: TGTGCCAGCAGTGATCTAGGCCGCGCGGGGTACGAGCAGTACTTC. Protein sequence: CASSDLGRAGYEQYF.

This clone appeared a few times. This chain links TRBV7-8 with TRBJ1-1; tentatively, D is TRBD1 (6 bases). Trimming removed 5 bases from V and 0 bases from J, with 16 bases in between. The CDR3 covers 16 residues. Germline loops: CDR1 SGHVS, CDR2 FQNEAQ. This chain's CDR3 is CASSVTGRGVNTEAFF. The CDR3 nucleotides read TGTGCCAGCAGCGTAACAGGGAGGGGCGTGAACACTGAAGCTTTCTTT. Filled out from reference TRBV7-8 and TRBJ1-1, the complete variable domain reads GAGVSQSPRYKVAKRGQDVALRCDPISGHVSLFWYQQALGQGPEFLTYFQNEAQLDKSGLPSDRFFAERPEGSVSTLKIQRTQQEDSAVYLCASSVTGRGVNTEAFFGQGTRLTVV.

V is TRBV11-3 and J is TRBJ2-5; D unclear. Trimming stripped 2 bases from V and 2 bases from J, with 6 bases between. The CDR3 is 13 amino acids. Germline values: CDR1 SGHNT, CDR2 YENEEA. The CDR3 nucleotides read TGTGCCAGCAGCTTATCAGAGCAAGAGACCCAGTACTTC. Encoded protein: CASSLSEQETQYF.

This sequence joins TRBV11-2 and TRBJ2-1; perhaps TRBD2 as D (6 bases). Trimming pared 6 bases from V and 4 bases from J, leaving 16 bases between. Germline loops: CDR1 SGHAT, CDR2 FQNNGV. CDR3 length: 15 amino acids. Here the CDR3 DNA reads TGTGCCAGCAGAGCGCCTAGCGCTGGTTACAATGAGCAGTTCTTC. As protein: CASRAPSAGYNEQFF. Supplemented by reference TRBV11-2 and TRBJ2-1, the full variable domain reads EAGVAQSPRYKIIEKRQSVAFWCNPISGHATLYWYQQILGQGPKLLIQFQNNGVVDDSQLPKDRFSAERLKGVDSTLKIQPAKLEDSAVYLCASRAPSAGYNEQFFGPGTRLTVL.

V usage is TRBV19 and J usage is TRBJ1-1, with 9 positions matching TRBD1. Germline CDR1 reads LNHDA; CDR2 reads SQIVND (reference sequence). The J segment lost 11 bases and the V segment lost 2 bases, leaving 3 bases of the junction unmatched. The CDR3 is made up of 12 amino acids. CDR3 loop: CASSIWTGEAFF. Here the CDR3 DNA reads TGTGCCAGTAGTATATGGACAGGGGAGGCTTTCTTT.

J is TRBJ1-2 and V is TRBV3-1 (or the pseudogene TRBV3-2); weak D call: TRBD1 (5 bases). The CDR3 spans 16 residues. The germline V and J ends were trimmed by 3 bases and 0 bases, with 14 bases remaining between them. CDR1 and CDR2 (germline): LGHDT, YNNKEL (reference sequence). The CDR3 DNA reads as TGTGCCAGCAGCCACGGAACCCAGACAGCTAACTATGGCTACACCTTC. Protein product: CASSHGTQTANYGYTF.

The CDR3 loop reads CASSRGQGVNTGELFF. In DNA, the CDR3 is TGTGCCAGCTCACGTGGACAGGGGGTGAACACCGGGGAGCTGTTTTTT. V is TRBV18 and J is TRBJ2-2; 10 nucleotides agree with TRBD1. Germline loops: CDR1 KGHSH, CDR2 LQKENI. CDR3 length equals 16 residues. After removal of 4 bases from V and 1 base from J, the junction contained 3 bases not matched to a gene.

This sequence joins TRBV7-8 and TRBJ2-1; D is tentatively TRBD1 or TRBD2 (6 bases each). V was clipped by 5 bases and J by 7 bases, with 15 bases between them. CDR1 and CDR2 from the germline V gene are SGHVS and FQNEAQ. The length of the CDR3 is 14 residues. The CDR3 reads CASSPPRGGNEQFF. The CDR3 DNA is TGTGCCAGCAGCCCACCCAGGGGAGGAAATGAGCAGTTCTTC.

The chain is built from TRBV11-2 and TRBJ1-1; D remains ambiguous. CDR3 length: 14 residues. Trimming stripped 1 base from V and 2 bases from J, with 8 bases between. Per the germline V gene, CDR1 is SGHAT and CDR2 is FQNNGV. CDR3 sequence: CASSLVARNTEAFF. As DNA, the CDR3 is TGTGCCAGCAGCTTAGTGGCTAGAAACACTGAAGCTTTCTTT.

The chain couples TRBV5-1 to TRBJ1-1; TRBD1 agrees at 7 bases. Germline loops: CDR1 SGHRS, CDR2 YFSETQ. Trimming took 6 bases from V and 0 from J; bases not matched to a gene: 11. This CDR3 is 16 amino acids long. CDR3 sequence reads: CASTKNGQDMNTEAFF. The DNA for the CDR3 is TGCGCCAGCACCAAAAACGGACAGGACATGAACACTGAAGCTTTCTTT.

This sequence joins TRBV5-1 and TRBJ1-1; TRBD1 matches at 7 bases. J gave up 11 bases and V 4 bases, and 20 bases lay outside the gene matches. The CDR3 has 16 residues. CDR1 SGHRS and CDR2 YFSETQ come from the germline V gene. This chain's CDR3 is CASSPSTGRGSVFAFF. In nucleotides, the CDR3 is TGCGCCAGCAGCCCCTCGACAGGGAGGGGATCTGTATTCGCTTTCTTT.

The CDR3 region is CASGGVLSGNTIYF. In DNA, the CDR3 is TGTGCCAGCGGAGGGGTATTGTCTGGAAACACCATATATTTT. The gene calls are TRBV6-5 and TRBJ1-3, with D possibly being TRBD1 (5 bases). This CDR3 region has 14 residues. Germline assignment: CDR1 MNHEY and CDR2 SVGAGI. The V end lost 8 bases, the J end lost 1 base, and 12 bases lay between the germline ends.

This chain joins TRBV6-4 and TRBJ1-1, with 9 bases identical to TRBD1. In germline, CDR1 is MRHNA, CDR2 SNTAGT. The CDR3 spans 15 residues. The V segment lost 6 bases and the J segment 9 bases; nucleotides outside the gene matches: 14. The CDR3 is CASRQGALGPEQAFF. Here the CDR3 DNA reads TGTGCCAGCAGACAGGGGGCTTTAGGACCTGAGCAAGCTTTCTTT.

This chain connects TRBV29-1 to TRBJ2-2; TRBD1 matches at 9 bases. V trimming: 3 bases; J trimming: 5 bases; junction bases outside the gene matches: 7. This CDR3 is 15 amino acids long. Germline loops: CDR1 SQVTM, CDR2 ANQGSEA. The chain's CDR3 is CSVDGDRVETGELFF. In DNA, the CDR3 is TGCAGCGTTGATGGGGACAGGGTGGAGACCGGGGAGCTGTTTTTT.

The V and J genes are TRBV19 and TRBJ2-5; a weak D match, TRBD2 (5 bases). Germline values: CDR1 LNHDA, CDR2 SQIVND (reference sequence). V shed 6 bases and J shed 2 bases, with 16 bases lying between them. This CDR3 contains 15 residues. CDR3 loop: CASRPGVAPQETQYF. The DNA of the CDR3 is TGTGCCAGTAGACCCGGGGTTGCTCCTCAAGAGACCCAGTACTTC.

The chain combines TRBV6-5 with TRBJ1-1; 8 bases line up with TRBD1. This CDR3 is built from 15 residues. The V gene's germline CDR1 is MNHEY and CDR2 SVGAGI. Trimming took 0 bases from V and 8 from J; bases not matched to a gene: 8. The CDR3 here is CASSYSIRTGQEAFF. The CDR3 bases are TGTGCCAGCAGTTACTCGATTAGGACAGGGCAGGAAGCTTTCTTT.

This chain uses TRBV6-1 with TRBJ1-4; 7 positions agree with TRBD1. The germline V gene encodes CDR1 MNHNS and CDR2 SASEGT. This CDR3 has 14 residues. V dropped 3 bases and J dropped 4; count of bases not matched to a gene: 2. In DNA form, the CDR3 reads TGTGCCAGCAGTGAGGACAGGATTAATGAAAAACTGTTTTTT. It codes for CASSEDRINEKLFF.

The chain recombines TRBV7-6 with TRBJ1-5, with TRBD1 matching over 7 bases. V shed 3 bases and J 3 bases; nucleotides not matched to a gene: 5. Germline V gene lookup returns CDR1 SGHVS and CDR2 FNYEAQ. The CDR3 is 15 residues long. The CDR3 loop reads CASSLGQSFNQPQHF. As DNA, the CDR3 is TGTGCCAGCAGCTTGGGACAGTCATTCAATCAGCCCCAGCATTTT.

The V gene is TRBV30, the J gene TRBJ2-7, with D perhaps TRBD2 (5 bases). The CDR3 runs 17 residues. Trimming removed 2 bases from V and 4 bases from J, with 24 bases in between. Germline V gene lookup returns CDR1 GTSNPN and CDR2 SVGIG (reference sequence). In DNA form, the CDR3 reads TGTGCCTGGAGTCCGACCCTCATGGCGGGTAAGGGATACGAGCAGTACTTC. This translates into CAWSPTLMAGKGYEQYF.

This clone was observed once. Here the CDR3 reads CASTSISGRLNEQYF. In nucleotides, the CDR3 is TGCGCCAGCACGTCAATTAGCGGGAGGCTAAACGAGCAGTACTTC. The chain carries TRBV5-1 and TRBJ2-7; 10 bases are shared with TRBD2. The CDR3 is 15 amino acids. J was trimmed by 5 bases and V by 6 bases; bases with no gene match: 11. Germline CDR1 SGHRS, CDR2 YFSETQ.

The sample holds a few counts of this clone. This chain links TRBV27 with TRBJ1-1, with D unclear. The V gene lost 4 bases and the J gene lost 2 bases, with 14 bases spanning the gap. This CDR3 is 15 amino acids long. Germline V gene sequence: CDR1 MNHEY, CDR2 SMNVEV (reference sequence). The CDR3 DNA sequence: TGTGCCAGCAGTTCTCTGGCCTGGCCAAACACTGAAGCTTTCTTT. Its translation: CASSSLAWPNTEAFF.

The CDR3 here is CASSPHYEQYF. CDR3 DNA sequence: TGTGCCAGCAGTCCCCATTACGAGCAGTACTTC. The rearrangement uses TRBV6-5 and TRBJ2-7, with no clear D. This CDR3 spans 11 amino acids. Trimming took off 5 bases at V and 4 bases at J, with 6 bases between the two ends. Germline V gene data show CDR1 as MNHEY and CDR2 as SVGAGI.